The T cell receptor beta chain under discussion was sequenced for a study of cytomegalovirus exposure and HLA in healthy donors. CDR3 size: 16 residues. The V and J ends lost 0 bases and 1 base, in that order; junction bases with no gene match: 3. The V gene's germline CDR1 is MGHRA and CDR2 YSYEKL. PCR was performed using 60 Vbeta and 13 Jbeta primers. Sequencing was performed with immunoSEQ multiplex PCR; in TCRdb, only in-frame clones are kept and a portion is missing. This table has roughly 120,000 clones, over 60% appearing once. V is TRBV4-1 and J is TRBJ2-3; 8 bases are shared with TRBD2. What was sequenced was PBMCs. This TCR was sampled from a man aged 30 to 39 in good health and CMV-seropositive. CDR3 DNA sequence: TGCGCCAGCAGCCAAGAAGCAGCGGGAGGCACAGATACGCAGTATTTT. It yields the protein CASSQEAAGGTDTQYF.